This T cell receptor (beta chain) comes out of a study of control samples from healthy donors and cancer patients. CDR1 and CDR2 (germline): MNHEY, SVGEGT. There are 11 residues in the CDR3. Trimming pared 0 bases from V and 7 bases from J, leaving 4 bases between. Assay: immunoSEQ multiplex PCR; the TCRdb copy retains only in-frame clones and omits some. The sample consists of 150,000 to 180,000 clones, around 95% of them appearing once. Sample: blood. The clonotype was recovered from a man aged 35 to 55 in good health. V usage is TRBV6-2 or TRBV6-3 and J usage is TRBJ2-7, with no clear D. The CDR3 DNA follows: TGTGCCAGCAGTTACTCTGCGGAGCAGTACTTC. The encoded protein is CASSYSAEQYF.